One sample yielded the 21 T cell receptor beta chains listed below, sequenced in a study of blood T cell repertoires in COVID-19. This table comes from immunoSEQ multiplex PCR, and its TCRdb copy is limited to in-frame clones, with some not included. The data hold around 200,000 clones, with less than 85% observed a single time. What was sequenced was PBMCs or T cells enriched from blood (not recorded which). The receptors come from a woman in her thirties who had recovered from COVID-19.

With regard to this clone: At one end the junction does not follow the germline gene, possibly because of a read error. The J gene is TRBJ2-1, the V gene TRBV9; D ambiguous. The CDR3 consists of 13 residues. In germline, CDR1 is SGDLS, CDR2 YYNGEE. CDR3 DNA sequence: TGTGCCAGTTCCGTCTCCTCCGACAATGAGCAGTTCTTC. This encodes CASSVSSDNEQFF.

This clone was observed a handful of times. This chain's CDR3 is CASSPERGQPLSAFF. The CDR3 DNA sequence: TGCGCCAGCAGTCCTGAACGGGGACAGCCTCTCTCCGCTTTCTTT. The J gene is TRBJ1-1, the V gene TRBV4-1; 7 nucleotides align to TRBD1. CDR3 length: 15 amino acids. CDR1 and CDR2 (germline): MGHRA, YSYEKL. V was pared by 6 bases and J by 11 bases, with 18 bases of the junction left unmatched.

This chain joins TRBV28 and TRBJ1-2; D is undetermined. V lost 10 bases, J lost 8 bases, and 14 bases lay in between. Germline values: CDR1 MDHEN, CDR2 SYDVKM. This CDR3 spans 11 amino acids. Written as DNA, the CDR3 is TGTGCCACCGCCGACCGGGGAGGCTACACCTTC. Protein: CATADRGGYTF.

The J gene is TRBJ2-2, the V gene TRBV7-3; D is unresolved. CDR1 and CDR2 from the germline V gene are SGHTA and FQGTGA. Trimming stripped 6 bases from V and 0 bases from J, with 11 bases between. The CDR3 loop spans 15 amino acids. The CDR3 here is CASSYLASNTGELFF. The CDR3 DNA follows: TGTGCCAGCAGTTACTTAGCCTCGAACACCGGGGAGCTGTTTTTT. The whole variable domain, filled in from reference TRBV7-3 and TRBJ2-2, reads GAGVSQTPSNKVTEKGKYVELRCDPISGHTALYWYRQSLGQGPEFLIYFQGTGAADDSGLPNDRFFAVRPEGSVSTLKIQRTERGDSAVYLCASSYLASNTGELFFGEGSRLTVL.

There are a few counts of this clone. The chain links TRBV10-2 to TRBJ1-2; D ambiguous. This CDR3 region has 15 residues. Trimming removed 2 bases at V and 4 bases at J, with 14 bases between. Germline V CDR1 and CDR2: WSHSY, SAAADI. CDR3 loop: CASSERPGEPYGYTF. In DNA, the CDR3 is TGCGCCAGCAGTGAGAGACCAGGCGAACCCTATGGCTACACCTTC.

The chain links TRBV28 to TRBJ1-5; 9 bases map to TRBD1. The CDR3 consists of 15 residues. V was clipped by 6 bases and J by 2 bases; unmatched bases: 5. Germline-derived CDR1 and CDR2 are MDHEN and SYDVKM. This CDR3 reads CASRPTGGGNQPQHF. The DNA of the CDR3 is TGTGCCAGCAGACCCACAGGGGGCGGCAATCAGCCCCAGCATTTT.

The rearrangement joins TRBV25-1 to TRBJ2-6, with TRBD1 matching over 8 bases. The V and J ends lost 1 base and 0 bases, in that order; junction bases with no gene match: 5. Germline lookup yields CDR1 MGHDK and CDR2 SYGVNS. The CDR3 contains 18 residues. CDR3 DNA: TGTGCCAGCAGTGAATTATGGACAGGGAGCTCTGGGGCCAACGTCCTGACTTTC. Its protein product is CASSELWTGSSGANVLTF.

The CDR3 region is CASSDGRNYGYTF. CDR3 DNA: TGTGCCAGCAGTGATGGTAGAAACTATGGCTACACCTTC. This chain uses TRBV2 with TRBJ1-2, with D uncertain. This CDR3 region has 13 residues. V lost 3 bases and J 2 bases, leaving 7 bases between the germline ends. Germline CDR1 SNHLY, CDR2 FYNNEI.

In its sample, this clone was seen once. This sequence joins TRBV6-5 and TRBJ2-5; tentative D call: TRBD1 (6 bases). This CDR3 spans 15 amino acids. Germline lookup yields CDR1 MNHEY and CDR2 SVGAGI. Trimming left V 6 bases short and J 4 bases short, with 18 bases between. In DNA, the CDR3 is TGTGCCAGCAGCCCGGGACATAGCCCAGTAGAGACCCAGTACTTC. This sequence encodes CASSPGHSPVETQYF.

The V gene is TRBV5-1, the J gene TRBJ2-5; TRBD1 matches 7 bases. CDR3 length: 18 amino acids. Germline assignment: CDR1 SGHRS and CDR2 YFSETQ. Losses at the gene ends were 2 bases for V and 4 bases for J; bases not matched to a gene: 17. The CDR3 region is CASSFKGTGQALLETQYF. CDR3 nucleotide sequence: TGCGCCAGCAGCTTTAAAGGAACCGGACAGGCGCTTTTAGAGACCCAGTACTTC.

This chain joins TRBV4-2 and TRBJ1-1; 9 nucleotides align to TRBD1. CDR3 length: 16 residues. V shed 0 bases and J 5 bases; nucleotides not matched to a gene: 7. Germline V gene sequence: CDR1 LGHNA, CDR2 YNFKEQ. Here the CDR3 DNA reads TGTGCCAGCAGCCAAGATCTCGGGACAGGGCGGACTGAAGCTTTCTTT. This translates into CASSQDLGTGRTEAFF.

This rearrangement joins TRBV7-2 to TRBJ1-4; D is uncertain. Trimming shortened V by 3 bases and J by 7 bases, and 15 bases separated the two germline ends. This CDR3 has 15 residues. Germline V gene data show CDR1 as SGHTA and CDR2 as FQGNSA. Here the CDR3 reads CASSLAGTLGEKLFF. The DNA of the CDR3 is TGTGCCAGCAGCTTGGCGGGCACCCTGGGTGAAAAACTGTTTTTT.

The chain joins TRBV30 to TRBJ2-3; a weak D match, TRBD1 (5 bases). The CDR3 has 15 residues. The germline CDR1 and CDR2 sequences are GTSNPN and SVGIG (reference sequence). The ends were cut back, 1 base at V and 2 bases at J, with 13 bases in the middle. In nucleotides, the CDR3 is TGTGCCTGGAGTGAAGGACAACCTCTCACAGATACGCAGTATTTT. Amino acid sequence: CAWSEGQPLTDTQYF.

This clone appeared once. The chain employs TRBV28 and TRBJ1-1; 7 bases are a match to TRBD1. The CDR3 covers 15 residues. Germline loops: CDR1 MDHEN, CDR2 SYDVKM. V was pared by 0 bases and J by 1 base, with 2 bases of the junction left unmatched. The CDR3 DNA sequence: TGTGCCAGCAGTTTATGGGGACAGTGGAACACTGAAGCTTTCTTT. Translation gives CASSLWGQWNTEAFF.

This chain connects TRBV6-5 to TRBJ1-5; possible D gene TRBD1, 6 bases. Trimming left V 4 bases short and J 1 base short, with 8 bases between. This CDR3 is built from 14 residues. CDR1 and CDR2 (germline): MNHEY, SVGAGI. In DNA, the CDR3 is TGTGCCAGCAGTTTAGGACAGAGCAATCAGCCCCAGCATTTT. Amino acids: CASSLGQSNQPQHF.

This chain links TRBV5-5 with TRBJ1-5, with D possibly TRBD1 on 6 matching bases. The V end lost 6 bases, the J end lost 8 bases, and 21 bases lay between the germline ends. The germline CDR1 and CDR2 sequences are SGHKS and YYEKEE (reference sequence). This CDR3 spans 15 amino acids. CDR3 region: CASTRRGGATEPQHF. The CDR3 nucleotides read TGTGCCAGCACCCGACGGGGGGGCGCAACGGAGCCCCAGCATTTT.

V and J are TRBV19 and TRBJ1-4; the D gene is possibly TRBD1 (6 bases). V lost 6 bases to trimming and J lost 0 bases, with 8 bases between them. Germline CDR1 is LNHDA and CDR2 is SQIVND (reference sequence). This CDR3 comprises 14 residues. CDR3 in amino acids: CASRRTATNEKLFF. The CDR3, as DNA: TGTGCCAGTAGGAGGACAGCAACTAATGAAAAACTGTTTTTT.

This chain connects TRBV6-2 or TRBV6-3 to TRBJ2-3; D remains unclear. Trimming took off 2 bases at V and 8 bases at J, with 8 bases between the two ends. Germline assignment: CDR1 MNHEY and CDR2 SVGEGT. The CDR3 runs 12 residues. The CDR3 DNA reads as TGTGCCAGCAGTTACCTCTCCAGTACGCAGTATTTT. Its protein product is CASSYLSSTQYF.

The rearrangement links TRBV7-9 to TRBJ1-1; D is possibly TRBD1 (5 bases). The CDR3 length is 15 residues. V gave up 4 bases and J gave up 0 bases, with 12 bases separating them. Germline V gene sequence: CDR1 SEHNR, CDR2 FQNEAQ (reference sequence). The chain's CDR3 is CASSSGTYLNTEAFF. The CDR3 bases are TGTGCCAGCAGCTCCGGGACTTATTTGAACACTGAAGCTTTCTTT.

The chain joins TRBV3-1 (or the pseudogene TRBV3-2) to TRBJ2-7; 10 nucleotides match TRBD1. In germline, CDR1 is LGHDT, CDR2 YNNKEL (reference sequence). V trimming: 2 bases; J trimming: 3 bases; junction bases outside the gene matches: 7. CDR3 length: 16 amino acids. This CDR3 reads CASSQSGQGLIYEQYV. The CDR3 region has the DNA TGTGCCAGCAGCCAATCGGGACAGGGGTTGATCTACGAGCAGTACGTC.

The V call is TRBV28, the J call TRBJ1-2; possible D gene TRBD1, 6 bases. CDR1 MDHEN and CDR2 SYDVKM come from the germline V gene. The CDR3 is 14 amino acids. The ends were cut back, 2 bases at V and 6 bases at J, with 13 bases in the middle. CDR3 sequence (DNA): TGTGCCAGCAGTTTAGAGGGGGTTTTTAATGGCTACACCTTC. Protein sequence: CASSLEGVFNGYTF.